A selection of T cell receptor beta chains follows, all from one sample in a study of PD-1 blockade in mismatch repair-deficient tumors. TCRdb keeps only in-frame clones here, not all; method: immunoSEQ multiplex PCR. The sample comprises about 130,000 clones, about nine tenths of which are singletons, and roughly 10% rests with the top ten. This sample comprised peripheral blood, obtained 72 weeks after starting pembrolizumab. These TCRs come from an adult with mismatch repair-deficient cancer. Each CDR3 is given with its conserved first and last residue. Fields, in order: clone size, D gene, J gene, V gene, CDR3 DNA, CDR3 protein. The D gene is left open where the match is weak. Not every row has a clone size; where given, it reads once, few, many or a size class.

clone_size: .
d_call: .
j_call: TRBJ2-1
v_call: TRBV14
cdr3_nt: TGTGCCAGCAGCCGACTTGGACGGAGACCCACCGAACAGTTCTTC
cdr3_aa: CASSRLGRRPTEQFF

clone_size: .
d_call: .
j_call: TRBJ2-2
v_call: TRBV19
cdr3_nt: TGTGCCAGTAGATTCAATAGGCCAGGGTCAAACACCGGGGAGCTGTTTTTT
cdr3_aa: CASRFNRPGSNTGELFF

clone_size: .
d_call: TRBD1
j_call: TRBJ2-3
v_call: TRBV19
cdr3_nt: TGTGCCAGTAGTCCAGGGACAGGGGCAGATACGCAGTATTTT
cdr3_aa: CASSPGTGADTQYF

clone_size: .
d_call: TRBD2
j_call: TRBJ2-3
v_call: TRBV6-1
cdr3_nt: TGTGCCAGCAGTGAACTTAGCGGGAGCAGCACAGATACGCAGTATTTT
cdr3_aa: CASSELSGSSTDTQYF

clone_size: .
d_call: TRBD1
j_call: TRBJ2-4
v_call: TRBV5-4
cdr3_nt: TGTGCCAGCAGCTTGGGACAGGGGGCCAAAAACATTCAGTACTTC
cdr3_aa: CASSLGQGAKNIQYF

clone_size: .
d_call: .
j_call: TRBJ2-7
v_call: TRBV4-1
cdr3_nt: TGCGCCAGCAGCCAAACGGCGGGGACCTACGAGCAGTACTTC
cdr3_aa: CASSQTAGTYEQYF

clone_size: .
d_call: .
j_call: TRBJ1-5
v_call: TRBV30
cdr3_nt: TGTGCCTGGGGGACGGGGCAGCCCCAGCATTTT
cdr3_aa: CAWGTGQPQHF

clone_size: .
d_call: .
j_call: TRBJ1-4
v_call: TRBV7-2
cdr3_nt: TGTGCCAGCAGCTTAACCGCGATTGCAACTAATGAAAAACTGTTTTTT
cdr3_aa: CASSLTAIATNEKLFF

clone_size: .
d_call: .
j_call: TRBJ2-2
v_call: TRBV5-1
cdr3_nt: TGCGCCAGCAGCTTGCCGAAGAACACCGGGGAGCTGTTTTTT
cdr3_aa: CASSLPKNTGELFF

clone_size: .
d_call: .
j_call: TRBJ1-1
v_call: TRBV6-6
cdr3_nt: TGTGCCAGCACGGAAAGGAGGGATGGGAACACTGAAGCTTTCTTT
cdr3_aa: CASTERRDGNTEAFF

clone_size: .
d_call: TRBD2
j_call: TRBJ2-1
v_call: TRBV5-1
cdr3_nt: TGCGCCAGCAGCTTGCACGTACTAGCGGGAGGGGGGGACTACAATGAGCAGTTCTTC
cdr3_aa: CASSLHVLAGGGDYNEQFF

clone_size: .
d_call: .
j_call: TRBJ2-2
v_call: TRBV5-1
cdr3_nt: TGCGCCAGCAGCTTGGCCGGAGGGGAGCTGTTTTTT
cdr3_aa: CASSLAGGELFF

clone_size: .
d_call: TRBD2
j_call: TRBJ2-7
v_call: TRBV7-9
cdr3_nt: TGTGCCAGCAGCAATAGCGGGATTTACGAGCAGTACTTC
cdr3_aa: CASSNSGIYEQYF

clone_size: .
d_call: TRBD1
j_call: TRBJ2-7
v_call: TRBV29-1
cdr3_nt: TGCAGCGTTGGGACAGGGGGGACCTACGAGCAGTACTTC
cdr3_aa: CSVGTGGTYEQYF

clone_size: .
d_call: TRBD1
j_call: TRBJ2-3
v_call: TRBV27
cdr3_nt: TGTGCCAGCAGTTCGTGGGACAGGGACACAGATACGCAGTATTTT
cdr3_aa: CASSSWDRDTDTQYF

clone_size: .
d_call: .
j_call: TRBJ1-2
v_call: TRBV28
cdr3_nt: TGTGCCAGCAGTAACAGGTGGGGAGGTCTTGGCTACACCTTC
cdr3_aa: CASSNRWGGLGYTF

clone_size: few
d_call: .
j_call: TRBJ2-7
v_call: TRBV19
cdr3_nt: TGTGCCAGTAGTCCTACAGAGTACGAGCAGTACTTC
cdr3_aa: CASSPTEYEQYF

clone_size: .
d_call: .
j_call: TRBJ1-1
v_call: TRBV30
cdr3_nt: TGTGCCTGGAGCCTAACGGTGAACACTGAAGCTTTCTTT
cdr3_aa: CAWSLTVNTEAFF

clone_size: .
d_call: .
j_call: TRBJ2-7
v_call: TRBV11-3
cdr3_nt: TGTGCCAGCAGCCGCAGAGAAAACCCCTACGAGCAGTACTTC
cdr3_aa: CASSRRENPYEQYF

clone_size: .
d_call: TRBD2
j_call: TRBJ2-7
v_call: TRBV7-2
cdr3_nt: TGTGCCAGCAGCCAAGATAGCGGGAGCTCCTACGAGCAGTACTTC
cdr3_aa: CASSQDSGSSYEQYF

clone_size: .
d_call: .
j_call: TRBJ2-7
v_call: TRBV28
cdr3_nt: TGTGCCAGCAGTTTAGGAACACTAGTGTCGATCTACGAGCAGTACTTC
cdr3_aa: CASSLGTLVSIYEQYF

clone_size: .
d_call: TRBD2
j_call: TRBJ2-1
v_call: TRBV19
cdr3_nt: TGTGCCAGTAGTATAGATCTAGCGGGAGGATCCTACAATGAGCAGTTCTTC
cdr3_aa: CASSIDLAGGSYNEQFF

clone_size: .
d_call: .
j_call: TRBJ2-2
v_call: TRBV5-1
cdr3_nt: TGCGCCAGCAGCTTGTTGAGGTCGGGCACCGGGGAGCTGTTTTTT
cdr3_aa: CASSLLRSGTGELFF

clone_size: .
d_call: .
j_call: TRBJ1-5
v_call: TRBV28
cdr3_nt: TGTGCCAGCAGTTCACAACAGCCCCAGCATTTT
cdr3_aa: CASSSQQPQHF

clone_size: few
d_call: .
j_call: TRBJ1-2
v_call: TRBV30
cdr3_nt: TGTGCCTGGACCCCCACCAGGTTCAATGGCTACACCTTC
cdr3_aa: CAWTPTRFNGYTF